This T cell receptor beta chain came from a study of blood T cell repertoires in COVID-19. Study-level information: COVID-19 samples, acute and convalescent, were from the United States, Italy and Spain. PBMCs, B-cell-depleted T cells, or T cells provided the cDNA or gDNA that made up the material.

Seattle's enrolled individuals joined amid active infection and were then monitored longitudinally. Original handling: Amplified reference gene primers provided the basis for estimating nucleated cell counts. Generated by immunoSEQ multiplex PCR, the TCRdb table keeps only in-frame clones and is missing some. V, J and clone size are taken as reported in that table, and D and trimming were inferred from the DNA itself. The sample carries approximately 200,000 clones, roughly 94% recorded once. Per germline, CDR1 SGHAT and CDR2 FQNNGV. The CDR3 contains 16 residues. The ends were cut back, 7 bases at V and 4 bases at J, with 19 bases in the middle.

The sequence derives from a man aged 30-40 years with COVID-19, enrolled during active disease. The source material was peripheral blood. The chain couples TRBV11-2 to TRBJ2-2; D might be TRBD1 (6 bases). The CDR3 DNA sequence: TGTGCCAGCACCAGGGGAGTGCAGCGAGGCACCGGGGAGCTGTTTTTT. Protein: CASTRGVQRGTGELFF.